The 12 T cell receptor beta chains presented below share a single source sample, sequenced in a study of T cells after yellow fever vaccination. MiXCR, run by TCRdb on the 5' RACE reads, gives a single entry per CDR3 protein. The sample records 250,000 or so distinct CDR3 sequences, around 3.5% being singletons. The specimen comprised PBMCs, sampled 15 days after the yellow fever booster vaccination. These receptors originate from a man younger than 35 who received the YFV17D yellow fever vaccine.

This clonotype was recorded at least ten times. Here the CDR3 reads CASSLVEATSNQPQHF. Here the CDR3 DNA reads TGTGCCAGCAGTTTAGTGGAGGCAACCTCAAATCAGCCCCAGCATTTT. The chain joins TRBV28 to TRBJ1-5; D is unresolved. The CDR3 length is 16 residues. The germline V gene has CDR1 MDHEN and CDR2 SYDVKM. Trimming left V 2 bases short and J 4 bases short, with 15 bases between.

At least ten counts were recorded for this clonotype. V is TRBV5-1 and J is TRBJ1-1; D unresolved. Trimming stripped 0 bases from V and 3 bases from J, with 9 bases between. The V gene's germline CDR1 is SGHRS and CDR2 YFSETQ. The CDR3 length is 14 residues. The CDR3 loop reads CASSLDGLDTEAFF. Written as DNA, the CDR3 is TGCGCCAGCAGCTTGGACGGGTTAGACACTGAAGCTTTCTTT.

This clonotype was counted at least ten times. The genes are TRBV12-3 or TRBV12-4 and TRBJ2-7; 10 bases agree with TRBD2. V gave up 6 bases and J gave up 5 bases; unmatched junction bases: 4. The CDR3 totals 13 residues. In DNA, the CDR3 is TGTGCCAGCAGGTTTAGCGGGGGGAACGAGCAGTACTTC. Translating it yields CASRFSGGNEQYF.

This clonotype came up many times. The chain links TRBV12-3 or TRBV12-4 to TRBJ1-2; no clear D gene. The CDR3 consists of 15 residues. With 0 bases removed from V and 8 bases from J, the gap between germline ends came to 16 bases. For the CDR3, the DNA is TGTGCCAGCAGTTTAGCCATGCGGTCTCCATGGGGCTACACCTTC. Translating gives CASSLAMRSPWGYTF.

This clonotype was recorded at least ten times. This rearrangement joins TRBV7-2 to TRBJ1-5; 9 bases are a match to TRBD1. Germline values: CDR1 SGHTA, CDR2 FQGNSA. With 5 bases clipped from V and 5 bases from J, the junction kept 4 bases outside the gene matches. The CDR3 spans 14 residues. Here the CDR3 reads CASSVRQGDQPQHF. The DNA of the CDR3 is TGTGCCAGCAGCGTTAGACAGGGGGATCAGCCCCAGCATTTT.

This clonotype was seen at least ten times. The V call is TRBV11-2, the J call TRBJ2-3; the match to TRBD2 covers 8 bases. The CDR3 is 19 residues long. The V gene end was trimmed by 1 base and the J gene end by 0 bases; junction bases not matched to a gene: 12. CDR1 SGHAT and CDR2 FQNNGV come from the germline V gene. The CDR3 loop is CASSLGAPPGLESTDTQYF. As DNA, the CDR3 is TGTGCCAGCAGCTTAGGAGCGCCCCCGGGACTAGAGAGCACAGATACGCAGTATTTT.

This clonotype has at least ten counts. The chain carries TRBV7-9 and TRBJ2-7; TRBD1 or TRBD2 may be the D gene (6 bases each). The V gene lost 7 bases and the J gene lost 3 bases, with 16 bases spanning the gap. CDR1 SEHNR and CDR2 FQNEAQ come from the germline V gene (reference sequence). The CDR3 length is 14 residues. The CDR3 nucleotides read TGTGCCAGCAAGGCTAAGGGGGGTCTCTACGAGCAGTACTTC. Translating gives CASKAKGGLYEQYF.

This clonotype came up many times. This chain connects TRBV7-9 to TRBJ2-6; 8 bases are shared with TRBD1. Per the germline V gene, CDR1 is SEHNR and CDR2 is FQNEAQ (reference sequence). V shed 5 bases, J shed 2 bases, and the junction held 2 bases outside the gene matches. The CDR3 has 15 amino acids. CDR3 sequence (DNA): TGTGCCAGCAGCCCGACAGGGGCTGGGGCCAACGTCCTGACTTTC. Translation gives CASSPTGAGANVLTF.

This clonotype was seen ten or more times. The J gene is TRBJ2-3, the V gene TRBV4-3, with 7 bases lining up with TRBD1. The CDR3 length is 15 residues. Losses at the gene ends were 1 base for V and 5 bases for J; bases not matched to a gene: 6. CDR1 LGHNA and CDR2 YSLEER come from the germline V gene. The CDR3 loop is CASSQVYRGKDTQYF. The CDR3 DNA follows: TGCGCCAGCAGCCAAGTGTACAGGGGAAAAGATACGCAGTATTTT.

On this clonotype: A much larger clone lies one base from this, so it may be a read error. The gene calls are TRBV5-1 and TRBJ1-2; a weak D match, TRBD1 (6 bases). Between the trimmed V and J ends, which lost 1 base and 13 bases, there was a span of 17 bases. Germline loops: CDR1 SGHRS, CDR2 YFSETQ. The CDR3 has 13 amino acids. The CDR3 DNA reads TGCGCCAGCAGCTTGAAAAGGGACACCGACTCCACCTTC. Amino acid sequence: CASSLKRDTDSTF.

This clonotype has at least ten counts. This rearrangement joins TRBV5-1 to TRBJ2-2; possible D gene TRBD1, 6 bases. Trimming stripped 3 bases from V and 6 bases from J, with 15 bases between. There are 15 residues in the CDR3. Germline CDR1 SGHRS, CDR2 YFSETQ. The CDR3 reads CASSSTYRVAGELFF. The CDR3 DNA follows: TGCGCCAGCAGCTCAACTTACAGGGTGGCCGGGGAGCTGTTTTTT.

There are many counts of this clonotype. The DNA for the CDR3 is TGTGCCAGCAGTTTGTGGCAGGGGGGCTATGGCTACACCTTC. This encodes CASSLWQGGYGYTF. The V gene is TRBV12-3 or TRBV12-4, the J gene TRBJ1-2; 7 nucleotides line up with TRBD1. Trimming removed 3 bases from V and 4 bases from J; junction bases left unmatched: 5. CDR3 size: 14 residues.